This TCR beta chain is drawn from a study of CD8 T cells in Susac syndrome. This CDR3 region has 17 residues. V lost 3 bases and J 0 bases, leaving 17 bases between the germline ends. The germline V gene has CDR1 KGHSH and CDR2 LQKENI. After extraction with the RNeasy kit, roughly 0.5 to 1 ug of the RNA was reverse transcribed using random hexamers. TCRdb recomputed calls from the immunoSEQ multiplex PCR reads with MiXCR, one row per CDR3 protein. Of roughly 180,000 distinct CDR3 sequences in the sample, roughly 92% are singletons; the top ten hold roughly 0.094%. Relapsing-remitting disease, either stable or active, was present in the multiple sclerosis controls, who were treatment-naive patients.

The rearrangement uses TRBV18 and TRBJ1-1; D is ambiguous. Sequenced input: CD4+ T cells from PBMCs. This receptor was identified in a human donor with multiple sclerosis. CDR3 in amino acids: CASSPPAADYMNTEAFF. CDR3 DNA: TGTGCCAGCTCACCGCCTGCGGCGGACTACATGAACACTGAAGCTTTCTTT.